This TCR beta chain was found in a study of cytomegalovirus exposure and HLA in healthy donors. This clone was counted a few times. The target antigen is unknown. Study-level findings and limits: DRB1 had the most TCR associations and HLA-C the fewest, a later analysis found, with rates varying by HLA locus. Cytomegalovirus status was reportedly diagnosed by the classifier with high specificity and sensitivity.

This CDR3 spans 18 amino acids. Germline assignment: CDR1 SNHLY and CDR2 FYNNEI. V shed 9 bases and J 3 bases; nucleotides not matched to a gene: 22. 13 Jbeta primers and 60 Vbeta primers were used for the PCR. Generated by immunoSEQ multiplex PCR, the TCRdb table keeps only in-frame clones and is missing some. The data show 110,000 to 150,000 clones, with 70% to 85% seen just once and 3% to 4% held by the top ten. The chain carries TRBV2 and TRBJ1-2; 7 bases align to TRBD1. The origin of this receptor is a male donor in good health and CMV-seronegative. The sample consisted of PBMCs. In DNA, the CDR3 is TGTGCCAGACCACCCCTTTCGAGTGCAGGGGGGTCTTACTATGGCTACACCTTC. As protein: CARPPLSSAGGSYYGYTF.